Below are 27 T cell receptor beta chains sequenced from a single sample in a study of cytotoxic CD8 clonotypes in ibrutinib-treated CLL. TCRdb keeps only in-frame clones here, not all; method: immunoSEQ multiplex PCR. The sample carries approximately 300,000 clones, 80% recorded once. Sample: PBMCs, taken before ibrutinib treatment. These receptors all come from a human donor with chronic lymphocytic leukemia.

V gene TRBV25-1 combines with J gene TRBJ2-3; D possibly uses TRBD1 or TRBD2 (6 bases each). V was trimmed by 4 bases and J by 4 bases, leaving 15 bases between them. Germline V lookup: CDR1 MGHDK, CDR2 SYGVNS. This CDR3 is built from 15 residues. CDR3 in DNA: TGTGCCAGCAGTGTCCTATCGGGGGCGGCAGATACGCAGTATTTT. The encoded protein is CASSVLSGAADTQYF.

This clone was detected only a few times. The chain has TRBV29-1 and TRBJ1-2, with a weak D call TRBD1 (5 bases). Germline assignment: CDR1 SQVTM and CDR2 ANQGSEA. The germline V and J ends were trimmed by 2 bases and 4 bases, with 8 bases remaining between them. The CDR3 has 12 residues. CDR3 sequence: CSVEKGTYGYTF. CDR3 coding DNA: TGCAGCGTTGAAAAGGGGACCTATGGCTACACCTTC.

The chain recombines TRBV29-1 with TRBJ2-1, with D tentatively TRBD1 (5 bases). The CDR3 is made up of 13 amino acids. CDR1 is SQVTM and CDR2 is ANQGSEA in the germline V gene. Between the trimmed V and J ends, which lost 7 bases and 9 bases, there was a span of 19 bases. The DNA for the CDR3 is TGCAGCGCAAGGACACGAACCGGCGGTGAGCAGTTCTTC. This gives the protein CSARTRTGGEQFF.

The chain carries TRBV6-7 and TRBJ1-3, with D possibly being TRBD1 (5 bases). TRBV6-7 is classed as an ORF, of uncertain function. V dropped 2 bases and J dropped 4 bases, with 12 bases sitting between them. CDR3 length: 15 amino acids. This chain's CDR3 is CASSYRGSDGNTIYF. CDR3 coding DNA: TGTGCCAGCAGTTACCGGGGGTCAGACGGAAACACCATATATTTT.

In this sample, this clone turned up a few times. The chain carries TRBV27 and TRBJ2-3, with no clear D. Germline CDR1 reads MNHEY; CDR2 reads SMNVEV (reference sequence). Trimming shortened V by 0 bases and J by 0 bases, and 7 bases separated the two germline ends. The CDR3 sequence is 15 residues long. CDR3 protein: CASSLSISSTDTQYF. Written as DNA, the CDR3 is TGTGCCAGCAGTTTATCGATATCTAGCACAGATACGCAGTATTTT.

V is TRBV27 and J is TRBJ2-1; 11 nucleotides align to TRBD2. The CDR3 consists of 17 residues. Per the germline V gene, CDR1 is MNHEY and CDR2 is SMNVEV (reference sequence). Unmatched junction bases numbered 5, after V lost 0 bases and J lost 4 bases. The CDR3 DNA sequence: TGTGCCAGCAGTTTATCGATAGCGGGAGGGGGGTACAATGAGCAGTTCTTC. This sequence encodes CASSLSIAGGGYNEQFF.

The gene calls are TRBV29-1 and TRBJ1-1; no reliable D call. V lost 8 bases to trimming and J lost 1 base, with 14 bases between them. Germline V lookup: CDR1 SQVTM, CDR2 ANQGSEA. The CDR3 runs to 13 residues. CDR3 sequence (DNA): TGCAGCCACCGGACGGCTCCGAACACTGAAGCTTTCTTT. Translation gives CSHRTAPNTEAFF.

This sequence joins TRBV5-1 and TRBJ1-5; D call uncertain. Trimming cost V 4 bases and J 9 bases, with 17 bases left between them. Germline CDR1 SGHRS, CDR2 YFSETQ. CDR3 length: 14 amino acids. CDR3 bases: TGCGCCAGCAGCATTGGACCTCAGGCATCGCCCCAGCATTTT. Amino acid sequence: CASSIGPQASPQHF.

This clone was observed a few times. The chain couples TRBV15 to TRBJ1-5, with D unclear. Germline CDR1 LNHNV, CDR2 YYDKDF (reference sequence). The CDR3 sequence is 14 residues long. The ends were cut back, 4 bases at V and 5 bases at J, with 12 bases in the middle. The CDR3: CATSTRRGYQPQHF. CDR3 sequence (DNA): TGTGCCACCAGCACCCGGCGAGGTTATCAGCCCCAGCATTTT.

CDR3 in amino acids: CASSSVDGAQQYF. The CDR3 nucleotides read TGTGCCAGCAGCTCGGTTGATGGTGCTCAGCAGTACTTC. The chain couples TRBV7-7 to TRBJ2-7; D is uncertain. The V end lost 4 bases, the J end lost 8 bases, and 15 bases lay between the germline ends. CDR3 size: 13 residues. Germline assignment: CDR1 SSHAT and CDR2 FNYEAQ (reference sequence).

This chain joins TRBV27 and TRBJ2-7; 9 bases fit TRBD2. Germline V gene data show CDR1 as MNHEY and CDR2 as SMNVEV (reference sequence). The CDR3 consists of 14 residues. J lost 3 bases, V lost 5 bases, and 5 bases had no gene match. DNA of the CDR3: TGTGCCAGCAGTGTAGCGGGAGTACGCTACGAGCAGTACTTC. Encoded protein: CASSVAGVRYEQYF.

This clone showed up many times. The chain employs TRBV4-3 and TRBJ2-2; the D is unclear. V lost 1 base, J lost 4 bases, and 7 bases lay in between. The CDR3 sequence is 14 residues long. The germline V gene has CDR1 LGHNA and CDR2 YSLEER. The CDR3 DNA is TGCGCCAGCAGCCAAGTGGGCCCCACCGGGGAGCTGTTTTTT. Translated, it gives CASSQVGPTGELFF.

This clone was found a few times. The V and J genes are TRBV5-1 and TRBJ2-7; 8 bases are a match to TRBD2. V lost 4 bases to trimming and J lost 3 bases; unmatched junction nucleotides: 9. This CDR3 is 15 amino acids long. Germline loops: CDR1 SGHRS, CDR2 YFSETQ. Here the CDR3 DNA reads TGCGCCAGCAGCCAAGAGACTAGCGCTTACTACGAGCAGTACTTC. The encoded protein is CASSQETSAYYEQYF.

CDR3 in amino acids: CSVEWHGYGYTF. In DNA form, the CDR3 reads TGCAGCGTTGAGTGGCACGGCTATGGCTACACCTTC. V and J are TRBV29-1 and TRBJ1-2; D remains unclear. In germline, CDR1 is SQVTM, CDR2 ANQGSEA. This CDR3 comprises 12 residues. Trimming cost V 3 bases and J 4 bases, with 9 bases left between them.

This chain joins TRBV11-2 and TRBJ2-3, with 7 positions matching TRBD2. This CDR3 contains 13 residues. Trimming removed 5 bases from V and 14 bases from J; junction bases left unmatched: 13. Germline V gene sequence: CDR1 SGHAT, CDR2 FQNNGV. The CDR3 DNA is TGTGCCAGCAGCCCCCGCCGGGCGGGAGAGGTGTATTTT. Translating gives CASSPRRAGEVYF. Complete variable domain (other parts from reference TRBV11-2 and TRBJ2-3): EAGVAQSPRYKIIEKRQSVAFWCNPISGHATLYWYQQILGQGPKLLIQFQNNGVVDDSQLPKDRFSAERLKGVDSTLKIQPAKLEDSAVYLCASSPRRAGEVYFGPGTRLTVL.

This clone was detected once. The chain employs TRBV15 and TRBJ1-5, with D tentatively TRBD1 (6 bases). This CDR3 comprises 16 residues. V shed 5 bases and J shed 2 bases, with 16 bases lying between them. The germline V gene has CDR1 LNHNV and CDR2 YYDKDF (reference sequence). CDR3 bases: TGTGCCACCAGCGGGAGGGGGAGGGGTGGCAATCAGCCCCAGCATTTT. Encoded protein: CATSGRGRGGNQPQHF.

This CDR3 is CASSLYGTPPGVTYEQYF. The CDR3 DNA reads TGTGCCAGCAGTTTATATGGGACACCTCCCGGGGTTACCTACGAGCAGTACTTC. V is TRBV27 and J is TRBJ2-7; tentatively, D is TRBD1 (6 bases). Germline V gene lookup returns CDR1 MNHEY and CDR2 SMNVEV (reference sequence). CDR3 length equals 18 residues. Trimming took off 1 base at V and 2 bases at J, with 21 bases between the two ends.

This chain links TRBV7-9 with TRBJ2-5; 13 bases are a match to TRBD2. J gave up 4 bases and V 2 bases, and 4 bases lay outside the gene matches. Germline V gene sequence: CDR1 SEHNR, CDR2 FQNEAQ (reference sequence). CDR3 length: 16 amino acids. The CDR3 DNA follows: TGTGCCAGCAGCTTACTACTAGCGGGAGGGCGAGAGACCCAGTACTTC. As protein: CASSLLLAGGRETQYF.

Here the CDR3 reads CASRIDRGFFGYTF. The CDR3 DNA reads as TGTGCCAGCAGAATCGACAGGGGGTTCTTTGGCTACACCTTC. The chain links TRBV6-5 to TRBJ1-2; 9 bases agree with TRBD1. CDR3 size: 14 residues. Germline CDR1 reads MNHEY; CDR2 reads SVGAGI. Trimming removed 6 bases from V and 7 bases from J; junction bases left unmatched: 9.

The genes are TRBV7-8 and TRBJ2-1, with 8 bases that match TRBD2. This CDR3 spans 13 amino acids. Trimming at V came to 8 bases and at J to 9 bases, leaving 9 bases not matched to a gene. CDR1 is SGHVS and CDR2 is FQNEAQ in the germline V gene. The CDR3 nucleotides read TGTGCCAGCGCCGGGAGGGCCCTGGGTGAGCAGTTCTTC. Its translation is CASAGRALGEQFF.

CDR3 sequence: CASSGPLSGSGPDTQYF. The CDR3 nucleotides are TGTGCCAGCAGCGGACCACTTAGCGGGAGCGGGCCAGATACGCAGTATTTT. The chain couples TRBV9 to TRBJ2-3; 9 bases align to TRBD2. Germline V CDR1 and CDR2: SGDLS, YYNGEE. The CDR3 spans 17 residues. The V segment lost 3 bases and the J segment 4 bases; nucleotides outside the gene matches: 12.

J is TRBJ2-1 and V is TRBV7-3, with D hard to call. The CDR3 runs to 15 residues. Trimming pared 3 bases from V and 0 bases from J, leaving 9 bases between. Germline V CDR1 and CDR2: SGHTA, FQGTGA. The CDR3: CASSFDGSSYNEQFF. The CDR3 DNA is TGTGCCAGCAGCTTTGACGGCAGCTCCTACAATGAGCAGTTCTTC.

V and J are TRBV7-2 and TRBJ2-5; either TRBD1 or TRBD2 may supply D (5 bases each). Per germline, CDR1 SGHTA and CDR2 FQGNSA. V dropped 6 bases and J dropped 2 bases, with 16 bases sitting between them. There are 15 residues in the CDR3. The DNA for the CDR3 is TGTGCCAGCAGATCAGACAGCGGCCGTCAAGAGACCCAGTACTTC. Amino acid sequence: CASRSDSGRQETQYF.

The CDR3 bases are TGTGCCAGCAGTTACGACCCAGGGGGGTCCTACGAGCAGTACTTC. Translated, it gives CASSYDPGGSYEQYF. The J gene is TRBJ2-7, the V gene TRBV6-5, with D tentatively TRBD1 (7 bases). The CDR3 is 15 amino acids. From germline, CDR1 is MNHEY and CDR2 SVGAGI. The V end lost 2 bases, the J end lost 1 base, and 12 bases lay between the germline ends.

In DNA, the CDR3 is TGTGCCAGTAGTATTTTAGATACGCAGTATTTT. Amino acids: CASSILDTQYF. This chain connects TRBV19 to TRBJ2-3; D gene uncertain. This CDR3 spans 11 amino acids. V dropped 3 bases and J dropped 5 bases, with 3 bases sitting between them. Germline V gives CDR1 LNHDA, CDR2 SQIVND (reference sequence).

The V and J genes are TRBV10-1 and TRBJ2-7; 7 positions match TRBD2. Trimming cost V 3 bases and J 4 bases; bases outside gene matches: 12. The CDR3 consists of 16 residues. The germline V gene has CDR1 WNHNN and CDR2 SYGVQD (reference sequence). CDR3 nucleotides: TGCGCCAGCAGTGACTCGCGACTAGCCCGGGGATACGAGCAGTACTTC. Amino acids: CASSDSRLARGYEQYF.

V gene TRBV5-4 combines with J gene TRBJ1-1, with 11 positions matching TRBD1. The CDR3 is 15 amino acids. After removal of 3 bases from V and 4 bases from J, the junction contained 5 bases not matched to a gene. The germline V gene has CDR1 SGHNT and CDR2 YYREEE (reference sequence). As DNA, the CDR3 is TGTGCCAGCAGCTGGGACAGGGGGTTCGGCACTGAAGCTTTCTTT. Translation gives CASSWDRGFGTEAFF.